This T cell receptor beta chain was profiled in a study of CD8 T cells in ankylosing spondylitis. Notes on the study in general: Some motif variants had been reported before (in reactive arthritis synovial fluid and blood). Matched ankylosing spondylitis synovial fluid reportedly contained a significantly enriched population of disease-linked clones. It appeared that ankylosing spondylitis blood was characterized by a TCR beta motif of roughly 8 highly homologous variants.

The V end was cut by 1 base, the J end by 3 bases, with 21 bases between. Germline CDR1 LGHNA, CDR2 YNFKEQ. The length of the CDR3 is 19 residues. For TCR beta, libraries came from quantitative 5'-RACE with molecular barcodes. TCRdb re-called the 5' RACE reads with MiXCR, one entry per CDR3 protein. The profile shows approximately 190,000 distinct CDR3 sequences, roughly 13% of them singletons. Notes on this clonotype: Its target is not known.

Source material: blood, either unsorted or a sorted T cell fraction (not recorded which). V and J are TRBV4-2 and TRBJ1-4, with D hard to call. This sequence originates from a female donor with ankylosing spondylitis or in good health (not recorded which). The CDR3 here is CASSQAQVRRAGPNEKLFF. CDR3 DNA: TGTGCCAGCAGCCAAGCCCAAGTTCGGAGGGCAGGCCCTAATGAAAAACTGTTTTTT.